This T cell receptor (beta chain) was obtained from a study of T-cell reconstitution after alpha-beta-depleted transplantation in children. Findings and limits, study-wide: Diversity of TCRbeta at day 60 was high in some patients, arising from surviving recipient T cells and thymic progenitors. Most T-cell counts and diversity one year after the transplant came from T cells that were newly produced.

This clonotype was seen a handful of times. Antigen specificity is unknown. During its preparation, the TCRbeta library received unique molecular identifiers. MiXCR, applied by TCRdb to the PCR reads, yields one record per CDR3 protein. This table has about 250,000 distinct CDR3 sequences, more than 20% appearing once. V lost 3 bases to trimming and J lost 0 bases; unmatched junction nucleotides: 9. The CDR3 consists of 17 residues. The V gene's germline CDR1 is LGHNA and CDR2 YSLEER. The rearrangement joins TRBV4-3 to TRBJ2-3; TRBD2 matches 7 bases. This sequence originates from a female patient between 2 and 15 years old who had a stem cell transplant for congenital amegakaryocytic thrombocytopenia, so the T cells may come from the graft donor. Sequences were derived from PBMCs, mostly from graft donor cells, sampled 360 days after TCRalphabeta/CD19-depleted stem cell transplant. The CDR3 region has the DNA TGCGCCAGCAGCCAGGACGTAGCGGGCCTTAGCACAGATACGCAGTATTTT. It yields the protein CASSQDVAGLSTDTQYF.